Listed below are T cell receptor beta chains from one sample, sequenced in a study of cytomegalovirus exposure and HLA in healthy donors. This table comes from immunoSEQ multiplex PCR, and its TCRdb copy is limited to in-frame clones, with some not included. Of 200,000 to 250,000 clones in the sample, approximately 87% were seen once. The sample consisted of PBMCs. The receptors originated from a woman between 18 and 30 years old in good health and CMV-seronegative. Both conserved end residues are part of each CDR3. The order of the fields is D gene, V gene, clone size, J gene, CDR3 protein, CDR3 DNA. A D gene is named only where the DNA matches it firmly. Rows may omit the clone size; those that give it use once, few, many or a size class.

TRBD1	TRBV7-9	-	TRBJ1-2	CASSTGQGSGYTF	TGTGCCAGCAGCACGGGACAGGGGTCTGGCTACACCTTC
-	TRBV5-1	-	TRBJ2-1	CASSLAAAYNEQFF	TGCGCCAGCAGCTTGGCGGCGGCTTACAATGAGCAGTTCTTC
-	TRBV2	few	TRBJ2-3	CASRVLTDTQYF	TGTGCCAGCAGAGTCTTGACAGATACGCAGTATTTT
-	TRBV6-1	once	TRBJ2-3	CASSQDPLRGDTQYF	TGTGCCAGCAGCCAGGACCCTTTACGGGGAGATACGCAGTATTTT
-	TRBV27	-	TRBJ1-5	CASSTARGTTVSNQPQHF	TGTGCCAGCAGTACAGCCAGGGGCACAACCGTTAGCAATCAGCCCCAGCATTTT
TRBD1	TRBV30	-	TRBJ1-2	CAWRDREDYGYTF	TGTGCCTGGAGGGACAGGGAGGACTATGGCTACACCTTC
TRBD1	TRBV5-4	few	TRBJ2-5	CASSSRGETQYF	TGTGCCAGCAGCTCCAGGGGGGAGACCCAGTACTTC
-	TRBV2	-	TRBJ1-2	CASSPGGGYTF	TGTGCCAGCAGCCCGGGGGGTGGCTACACCTTC
TRBD2	TRBV7-6	-	TRBJ2-1	CASSLQGGGKSSYNEQFF	TGTGCCAGCAGCTTACAGGGCGGGGGAAAAAGCTCCTACAATGAGCAGTTCTTC
TRBD1	TRBV5-1	-	TRBJ2-1	CASSSPQQGVHEQFF	TGCGCCAGCAGCTCCCCCCAGCAGGGGGTGCATGAGCAGTTCTTC
TRBD1	TRBV27	-	TRBJ1-1	CASSFRGQGVTEAFF	TGTGCCAGCAGTTTCAGGGGGCAAGGTGTGACTGAAGCTTTCTTT
-	TRBV6-5	once	TRBJ1-2	CASSYSAVWGYTF	TGTGCCAGCAGTTACTCAGCGGTGTGGGGCTACACCTTC
-	TRBV5-1	-	TRBJ1-1	CASSPSGGFQNTEAFF	TGCGCCAGCAGCCCGTCCGGCGGGTTCCAGAACACTGAAGCTTTCTTT
-	TRBV6-6	-	TRBJ2-7	CATWGGRGKNEQYF	TGTGCCACCTGGGGGGGCAGGGGGAAAAACGAGCAGTACTTC
TRBD1	TRBV30	-	TRBJ2-5	CAWSRGTEETQYF	TGTGCCTGGAGCAGGGGGACCGAAGAGACCCAGTACTTC
-	TRBV7-2	-	TRBJ2-7	CASSPQGVRYEQYF	TGTGCCAGCAGCCCCCAGGGAGTGCGCTACGAGCAGTACTTC
TRBD1	TRBV19	-	TRBJ1-6	CASSFGQVNSPLHF	TGTGCCAGTAGTTTCGGACAGGTTAATTCACCCCTCCACTTT
-	TRBV7-2	-	TRBJ2-2	CASSLQGSNTGELFF	TGTGCCAGCAGCTTACAGGGGTCGAACACCGGGGAGCTGTTTTTT
TRBD2	TRBV2	-	TRBJ2-4	CASSVETSGGGNIQYF	TGTGCCAGCAGTGTAGAAACTAGCGGGGGGGGAAACATTCAGTACTTC
TRBD1	TRBV2	-	TRBJ1-2	CASIPILTGNGYTF	TGTGCCAGCATCCCAATCCTGACAGGGAACGGCTACACCTTC
TRBD1	TRBV5-1	-	TRBJ1-1	CASRTGQMNTEAFF	TGCGCCAGCAGGACGGGACAGATGAACACTGAAGCTTTCTTT
-	TRBV19	-	TRBJ2-1	CASSIELNEQFF	TGTGCCAGTAGTATTGAATTAAATGAGCAGTTCTTC
TRBD2	TRBV27	-	TRBJ2-3	CASSYSVAGGPVTDTQYF	TGTGCCAGCAGTTATTCCGTGGCGGGAGGGCCAGTCACAGATACGCAGTATTTT
TRBD1	TRBV11-2	-	TRBJ2-7	CASSYGWGQVAYEQYF	TGTGCCAGCAGCTACGGGTGGGGACAGGTTGCCTACGAGCAGTACTTC
TRBD1	TRBV5-4	-	TRBJ2-6	CASSSARGRSGANVLTF	TGTGCCAGCAGCTCGGCCAGGGGGCGCTCTGGGGCCAACGTCCTGACTTTC
-	TRBV7-3	medium-sized	TRBJ2-2	CASSSDTGELFF	TGTGCCAGCAGTAGCGACACCGGGGAGCTGTTTTTT
TRBD1	TRBV29-1	-	TRBJ1-2	CSVEGQMYGYTF	TGCAGCGTTGAGGGACAGATGTATGGCTACACCTTC
-	TRBV7-8	-	TRBJ2-7	CASSGWGDSYEQYF	TGTGCCAGCAGCGGCTGGGGGGACTCCTACGAGCAGTACTTC
-	TRBV27	-	TRBJ2-7	CASSPWGASSYEQYF	TGTGCCAGCAGTCCGTGGGGGGCGAGCTCCTACGAGCAGTACTTC
TRBD2	TRBV9	-	TRBJ2-1	CASSVLAGGPYEQFF	TGTGCCAGCAGCGTACTGGCGGGGGGGCCGTATGAGCAGTTCTTC
TRBD1	TRBV19	few	TRBJ1-2	CASSKTGGEDYGYTF	TGTGCCAGTAGCAAAACAGGGGGCGAGGACTATGGCTACACCTTC
-	TRBV5-1	-	TRBJ2-7	CASMLGPTTQGTPYEQYF	TGCGCCAGCATGCTTGGTCCTACTACACAGGGAACTCCCTACGAGCAGTACTTC
-	TRBV10-3	few	TRBJ1-4	CAIRGSLAEKLFF	TGTGCCATCAGGGGGAGTTTGGCAGAAAAACTGTTTTTT
TRBD2	TRBV5-4	-	TRBJ2-5	CASSLGASGGQETQYF	TGTGCCAGCAGCTTGGGGGCTAGCGGGGGACAAGAGACCCAGTACTTC
TRBD1	TRBV6-1	-	TRBJ1-2	CASSEPGQGFRGYTF	TGTGCCAGCAGTGAACCGGGACAGGGTTTTCGAGGCTACACCTTC
-	TRBV5-1	-	TRBJ1-6	CASSFSQGPQGNSPLHF	TGCGCCAGCAGCTTCTCGCAGGGGCCGCAAGGTAACTCACCCCTCCACTTT
-	TRBV29-1	-	TRBJ2-7	CSVESRGGSFEQYF	TGCAGCGTTGAATCCAGAGGGGGTTCCTTCGAGCAGTACTTC
-	TRBV9	few	TRBJ1-5	CASSFGVSNQPQHF	TGTGCCAGCAGCTTCGGGGTTAGCAATCAGCCCCAGCATTTT
TRBD2	TRBV9	-	TRBJ2-3	CASSTFPGGSTDTQYF	TGTGCCAGCAGCACTTTTCCCGGGGGGAGCACAGATACGCAGTATTTT